This T cell receptor (beta chain) derives from a study of molecular identifiers for immune sequencing clone quantification. Looking at the study overall: Naive CD8 RNA (roughly 18,000 or 92,000 cells) was divided into five aliquots, with four sequenced.

CDR1 and CDR2 (germline): SGHVS, FQNEAQ. Trimming removed 5 bases from V and 4 bases from J; junction bases left unmatched: 6. CDR3 length: 15 residues. With regard to this clonotype: Antigen specificity is unknown.

TCRdb reprocessed the PCR reads via MiXCR and lists one record per CDR3 protein. The data contain approximately 670,000 distinct CDR3 sequences, 15% to 20% of them seen just once; the ten biggest clones take up 0.75% to 0.95%. Sorted cells numbering about 19,000 to 1,000,000, with 10%, 30% or 50% RNA, yielded the naive CD8 libraries. Naive CD8 T cells, phenotype CD8+CD4-CCR7+CD45RA+, were sorted. Study-wide results and caveats: Clones carrying above 20 RNA copies accounted for over 99% of effector molecules, under 1% in naive cells.

The sample taken for sequencing was naive CD8+ T cells from blood, with Jurkat cell RNA spiked in. Subset indicated: FACS-sorted CD8+CD4-CCR7+CD45RA+ naive T cells. This sequence was found in a human donor in good health. Some libraries in this study had Jurkat cell RNA spiked in. V gene TRBV7-8 combines with J gene TRBJ2-7, with 12 positions matching TRBD2. CDR3 sequence: CASSPPTSGGYEQYF. The CDR3 DNA is TGTGCCAGCAGCCCCCCGACTAGCGGGGGATACGAGCAGTACTTC.